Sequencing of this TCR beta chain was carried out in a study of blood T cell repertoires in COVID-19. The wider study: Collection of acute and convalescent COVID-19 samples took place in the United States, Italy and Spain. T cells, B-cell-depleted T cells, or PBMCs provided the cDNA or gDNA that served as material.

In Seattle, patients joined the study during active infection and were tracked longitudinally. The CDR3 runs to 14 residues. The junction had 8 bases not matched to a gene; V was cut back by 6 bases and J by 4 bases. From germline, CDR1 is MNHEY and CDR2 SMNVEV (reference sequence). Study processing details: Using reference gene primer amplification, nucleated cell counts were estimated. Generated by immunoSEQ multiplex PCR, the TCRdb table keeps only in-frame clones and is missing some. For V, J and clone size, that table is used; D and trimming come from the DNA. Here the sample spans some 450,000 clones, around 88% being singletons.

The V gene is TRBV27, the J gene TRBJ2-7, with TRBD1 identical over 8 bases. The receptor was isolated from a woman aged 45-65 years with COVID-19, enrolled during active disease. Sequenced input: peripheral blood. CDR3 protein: CASSPGGAYYEQYF. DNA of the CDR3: TGTGCCAGCAGCCCAGGGGGCGCATATTACGAGCAGTACTTC.